This TCR beta chain is from a study of blood T cell repertoires in COVID-19. TCRdb's copy holds only in-frame clones and misses some; the assay was immunoSEQ multiplex PCR. The table includes a few hundred thousand clones, 70% to 85% detected once. The CDR3 has 17 amino acids. V trimming: 3 bases; J trimming: 3 bases; junction bases outside the gene matches: 8. Germline V gene data show CDR1 as SGHAT and CDR2 as FQNNGV. This clonotype originated in a human donor with COVID-19, enrolled during active disease. The donor label of this sample is uncertain. Sequencing used peripheral blood. The chain has TRBV11-2 and TRBJ2-7, with TRBD2 matching 13 bases. The DNA of the CDR3 is TGTGCCAGCAGCTTTAGGTACGGACTAGCGGGAGTCTACGAGCAGTACTTC. This gives the protein CASSFRYGLAGVYEQYF.